This TCR beta chain is from a study of T cells in narcolepsy. Turning to the study itself: Patients with NT1 or NT2 and healthy control donors were enrolled.

The sample holds one count of this clone. Its antigen is still unknown. Trimming took 2 bases from V and 4 from J, leaving 6 bases between them. Germline values: CDR1 DFQATT, CDR2 SNEGSKA (reference sequence). This CDR3 contains 11 residues. Using immunoSEQ multiplex PCR, the repertoire was profiled, and TCRdb retains in-frame clones only, with some absent. This sample has around 35,000 clones, with 82% found just once. Findings and limits, study-wide: Same-patient CSF and blood CD4+ T cell clonotypes included HCRT-specific and TRIB2-specific autoreactive ones. Autoreactive clone sequences were missing from some blood memory CD4+ repertoires. Autoreactive clonotypes reportedly recurred in blood of same and different patients, not controls.

Source material: CD45RA- memory CD4+ T cells from PBMCs. The TCR comes from a human donor with narcolepsy. The chain is built from TRBV20-1 and TRBJ2-7; D is uncertain. CDR3 DNA: TGCAGTGCTAGATTGGGGTACGAGCAGTACTTC. Translating it yields CSARLGYEQYF.